The T cell receptor beta chain described here comes from a study of tumor-infiltrating lymphocytes in primary liver carcinoma. Study-level findings and limits: Only about 7-24% of top clones appeared in all five tumor regions. Tumor specimens were characterized by a significantly higher top-250-clone fraction than blood (p = 0.039).

Trimming left V 6 bases short and J 3 bases short, with 9 bases between. Germline CDR1 and CDR2: SGHAT and FQNNGV. The CDR3 extends over 12 amino acids. Co-extraction yielded RNA and DNA from 20-30 mg of unsorted bulk tissue. Every tumor contributed samples taken at five separate regions. Worth noting for this clonotype: Its antigen is not identified.

Reverse transcription of roughly 0.45 ug total RNA with a constant-region primer produced TCR beta cDNA. Each TCR beta library was derived from three nested multiplex PCR rounds that employed slightly modified ARM-PCR. Rounds one and two of PCR, each of 10 cycles, were primed with TRBV1-TRBV30 forward primers and a C-beta reverse primer. From the multiplex PCR reads, TCRdb called clonotypes with MiXCR, one entry per CDR3 protein. The top ten hold 15% to 20% of the sample, which has just under 45,000 distinct CDR3 sequences, around 66% seen once. V gene TRBV11-2 combines with J gene TRBJ2-7, with unresolved D. Sample: liver tumor tissue from sampling region 2. Subset described: tumor region T2, inferior pole. The clonotype comes from a man in his forties with primary liver carcinoma and hepatitis B virus infection. The CDR3 sequence is CASSLMGYEQYV. CDR3 bases: TGTGCCAGCAGTCTCATGGGCTACGAGCAGTACGTC.